This TCR beta chain was identified in a study of breast tumors, draining lymph nodes, adjacent tissues. Study-wide results and limits: Tumor TCR diversity was below lymph nodes but above nontumor tissue. The lymph node origin of tumor T cells was framed as consistent with a hypothesis, not demonstrated. Most tumor T cells seemingly derive from lymph node, then expand in tumor. Tumor and nontumor repertoires were significantly more similar in luminal-like than in basal-like breast cancer.

This clonotype was counted many times. The antigen remains undetermined. Axillary draining lymph nodes of breast cancer patients supplied the node samples. TCRdb processed the multiplex PCR reads anew with MiXCR; each CDR3 protein has one entry. The table records 150,000 to 250,000 distinct CDR3 sequences, roughly 29% of them present only once. The clonotype originates from a female donor with breast cancer. Some clones in this sample may be carry-over from other donors' samples. Sequenced: axillary lymph node tissue.

CDR3: CSARKDRGDQPQHF. The CDR3 nucleotides read TGCAGTGCCCGAAAGGACAGGGGAGATCAGCCCCAGCATTTT. This chain connects TRBV20-1 to TRBJ1-5; 9 bases match TRBD1. Per the germline V gene, CDR1 is DFQATT and CDR2 is SNEGSKA (reference sequence). V trimming: 6 bases; J trimming: 5 bases; junction bases outside the gene matches: 8. The CDR3 extends over 14 amino acids.